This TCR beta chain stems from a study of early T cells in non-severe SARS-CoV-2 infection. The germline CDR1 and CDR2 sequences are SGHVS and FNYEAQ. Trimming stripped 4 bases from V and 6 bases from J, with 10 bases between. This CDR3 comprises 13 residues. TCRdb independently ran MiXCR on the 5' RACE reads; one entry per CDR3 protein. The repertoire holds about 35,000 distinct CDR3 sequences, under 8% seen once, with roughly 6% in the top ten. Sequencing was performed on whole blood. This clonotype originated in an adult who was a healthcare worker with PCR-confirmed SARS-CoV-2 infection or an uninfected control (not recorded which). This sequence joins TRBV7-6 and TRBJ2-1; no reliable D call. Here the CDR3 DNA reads TGTGCCAGCAGCTCGGGTGCTGGCAATGAGCAGTTCTTC. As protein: CASSSGAGNEQFF.